The clone carrying this T cell receptor (beta chain) appeared a few times. The antigen remains undetermined. Losses at the gene ends were 7 bases for V and 6 bases for J; bases not matched to a gene: 6. Germline V gene data show CDR1 as LNHDA and CDR2 as SQIVND (reference sequence). The CDR3 sequence is 14 residues long. Sequencing relied on a cDNA template that was reverse transcribed from extracted RNA. Sequencing used immunoSEQ multiplex PCR; TCRdb keeps in-frame clones, though not all of them. The repertoire holds roughly 220,000 clones, with approximately 72% as singletons. Treatment noted: oral pan-JAK inhibitor, 5-10 mg twice daily. PBMC-derived CD4+ and CD8+ T cells were sorted. The sample originates from a study of CD8+ T cells in alopecia areata. Study results and limitations: Tofacitinib did not eliminate many expanded lesional clones from scalp or blood. Scalp clonality dropped significantly under tofacitinib, as did expanded CD8+ top-100 clones.

The chain has TRBV19 and TRBJ2-2; 9 bases match TRBD2. The receptor comes from a human donor with alopecia areata. Sample: CD4+ T cells sorted from blood, taken around week 42, from a patient treated with tofacitinib. This CDR3 reads CASKAGGPSGELFF. The CDR3 DNA is TGTGCCAGTAAGGCGGGGGGGCCTTCCGGGGAGCTGTTTTTT.